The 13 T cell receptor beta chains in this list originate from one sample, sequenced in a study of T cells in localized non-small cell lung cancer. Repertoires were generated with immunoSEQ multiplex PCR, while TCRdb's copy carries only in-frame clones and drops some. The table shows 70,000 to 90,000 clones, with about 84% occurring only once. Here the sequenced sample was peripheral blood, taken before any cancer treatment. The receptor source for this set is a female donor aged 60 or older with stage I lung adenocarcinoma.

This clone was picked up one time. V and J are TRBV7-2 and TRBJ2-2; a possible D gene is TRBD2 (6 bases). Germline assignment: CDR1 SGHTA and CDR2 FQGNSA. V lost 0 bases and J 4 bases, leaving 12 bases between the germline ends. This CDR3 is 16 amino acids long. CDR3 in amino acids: CASSLAVGGVTGELFF. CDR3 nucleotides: TGTGCCAGCAGCTTAGCCGTGGGGGGTGTCACCGGGGAGCTGTTTTTT.

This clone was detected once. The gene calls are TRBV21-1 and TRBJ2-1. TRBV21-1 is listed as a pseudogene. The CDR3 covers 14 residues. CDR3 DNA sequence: TGTGCCAGCAGCAAAGGGGATTCCTACAATGAGCAGTTCTTC. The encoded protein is CASSKGDSYNEQFF.

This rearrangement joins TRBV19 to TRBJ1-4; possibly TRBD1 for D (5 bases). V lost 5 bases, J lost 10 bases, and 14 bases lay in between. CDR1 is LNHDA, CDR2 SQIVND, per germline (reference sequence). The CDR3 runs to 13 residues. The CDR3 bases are TGTGCCAGTAGTCGGGGCTATGACGGAAAACTGTTTTTT. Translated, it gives CASSRGYDGKLFF.

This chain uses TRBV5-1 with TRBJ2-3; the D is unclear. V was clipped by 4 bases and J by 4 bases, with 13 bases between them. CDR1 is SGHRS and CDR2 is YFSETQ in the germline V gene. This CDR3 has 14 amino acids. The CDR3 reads CASSTRTYPDTQYF. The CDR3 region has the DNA TGCGCCAGCAGCACCCGGACCTACCCAGATACGCAGTATTTT.

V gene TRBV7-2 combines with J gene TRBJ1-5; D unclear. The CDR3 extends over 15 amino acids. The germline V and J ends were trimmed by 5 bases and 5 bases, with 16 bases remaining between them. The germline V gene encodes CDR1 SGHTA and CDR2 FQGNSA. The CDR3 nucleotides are TGTGCCAGCAGCAAGAGGGCTTCAGGCCATCAGCCCCAGCATTTT. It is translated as CASSKRASGHQPQHF.

The CDR3 is CASSTLRQGPPYEQYF. CDR3 coding DNA: TGTGCCAGCAGCACCCTGAGACAGGGGCCCCCCTACGAGCAGTACTTC. The genes are TRBV7-9 and TRBJ2-7; 8 bases map to TRBD1. Germline V lookup: CDR1 SEHNR, CDR2 FQNEAQ (reference sequence). The CDR3 extends over 16 amino acids. Unmatched junction bases numbered 11, after V lost 5 bases and J lost 2 bases. Using reference TRBV7-9 and TRBJ2-7 for the parts outside the CDR3, the full variable domain is DTGVSQNPRHKITKRGQNVTFRCDPISEHNRLYWYRQTLGQGPEFLTYFQNEAQLEKSRLLSDRFSAERPKGSFSTLEIQRTEQGDSAMYLCASSTLRQGPPYEQYFGPGTRLTVT.

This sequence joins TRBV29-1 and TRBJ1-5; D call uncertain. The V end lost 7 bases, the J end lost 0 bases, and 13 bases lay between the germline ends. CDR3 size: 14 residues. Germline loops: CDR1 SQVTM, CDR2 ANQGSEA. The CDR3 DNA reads TGCAGCGCGACGGTGGGGTTTAGCAATCAGCCCCAGCATTTT. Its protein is CSATVGFSNQPQHF.

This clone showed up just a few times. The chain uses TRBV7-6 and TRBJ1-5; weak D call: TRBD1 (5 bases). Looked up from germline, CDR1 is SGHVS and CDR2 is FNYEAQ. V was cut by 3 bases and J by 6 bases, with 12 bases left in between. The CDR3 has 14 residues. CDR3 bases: TGTGCCAGCAGCTTGGGAATTGGGGGTCAGCCCCAGCATTTT. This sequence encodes CASSLGIGGQPQHF.

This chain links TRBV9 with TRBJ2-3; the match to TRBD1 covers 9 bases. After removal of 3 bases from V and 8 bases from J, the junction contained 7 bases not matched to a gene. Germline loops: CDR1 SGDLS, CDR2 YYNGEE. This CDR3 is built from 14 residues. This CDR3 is CASSATGGAVTQYF. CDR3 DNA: TGTGCCAGCAGCGCTACAGGGGGCGCGGTTACGCAGTATTTT.

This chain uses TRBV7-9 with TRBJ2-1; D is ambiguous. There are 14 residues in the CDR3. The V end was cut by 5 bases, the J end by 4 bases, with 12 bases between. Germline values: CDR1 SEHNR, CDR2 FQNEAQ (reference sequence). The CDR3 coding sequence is TGTGCCAGCAGCGACGTTTTAAAGTACAATGAGCAGTTCTTC. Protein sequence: CASSDVLKYNEQFF.

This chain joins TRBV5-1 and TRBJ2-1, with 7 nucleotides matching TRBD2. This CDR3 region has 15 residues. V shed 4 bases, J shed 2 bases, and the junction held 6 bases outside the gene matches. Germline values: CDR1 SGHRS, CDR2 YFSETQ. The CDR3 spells CASSADSGTYNEQFF. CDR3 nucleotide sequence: TGCGCCAGCAGCGCCGACAGCGGGACCTACAATGAGCAGTTCTTC.

CDR3 residues: CASTDTGGAETQYF. The CDR3 coding sequence is TGTGCCAGCACCGACACAGGGGGCGCCGAGACCCAGTACTTC. The chain combines TRBV28 with TRBJ2-5; 9 bases fit TRBD1. V trimming: 7 bases; J trimming: 5 bases; junction bases outside the gene matches: 8. The CDR3 extends over 14 amino acids. The germline V gene has CDR1 MDHEN and CDR2 SYDVKM.

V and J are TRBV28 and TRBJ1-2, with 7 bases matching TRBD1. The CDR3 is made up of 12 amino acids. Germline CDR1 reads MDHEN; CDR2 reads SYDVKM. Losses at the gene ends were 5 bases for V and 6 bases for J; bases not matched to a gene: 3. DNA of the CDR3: TGTGCCAGCAGTCCGACAGGGCATGGCTACACCTTC. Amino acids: CASSPTGHGYTF.